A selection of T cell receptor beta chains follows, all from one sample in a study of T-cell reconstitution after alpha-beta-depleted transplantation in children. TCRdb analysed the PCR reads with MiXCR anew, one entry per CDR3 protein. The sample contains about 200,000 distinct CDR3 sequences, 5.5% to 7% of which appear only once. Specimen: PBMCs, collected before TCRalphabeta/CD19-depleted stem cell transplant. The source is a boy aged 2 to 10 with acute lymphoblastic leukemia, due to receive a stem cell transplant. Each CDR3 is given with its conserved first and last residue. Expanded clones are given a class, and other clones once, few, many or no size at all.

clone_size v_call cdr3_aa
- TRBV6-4 CASSDSSHNEQFF
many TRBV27 CASILKGARGRRVAKNIQYF
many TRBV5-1 CASSPGLVFDEQYF
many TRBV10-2 CASSDRGNSGNTIYF
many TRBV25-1 CASSETDNLRFEQYF
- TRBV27 CASSLGEGDTQYF
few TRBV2 CASTAGTGGRKQFF
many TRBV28 CASSLWDVGRRTTVAKNIQYF
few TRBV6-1 CASAPIAGASYEQYF
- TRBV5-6 CASSETPDSRAQETQYF
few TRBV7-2 CASSLELQRQETQYF
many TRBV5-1 CASSLASGTNTQYF
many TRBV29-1 CSVGSSDYEQYF
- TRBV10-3 CAISELEASYNSPLHF
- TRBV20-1 CRLGGGVRAFF
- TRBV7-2 CASSLGVSEAFF
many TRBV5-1 CASSLASTDLNIQYF
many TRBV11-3 CASSPGTGNEQFF
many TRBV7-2 CASSYRGGSGTEAFF
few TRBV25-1 CASSGTSFFNEQFF
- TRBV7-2 CASSFRELGLAKNIQYF
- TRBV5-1 CASSLVAGHNEQFF
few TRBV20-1 CSAARGGLARADTQYF
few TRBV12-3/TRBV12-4 CASSPIAGGISNEQFF
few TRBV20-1 CSASSTAGGPWDTQYF
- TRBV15 CATSGDPEETQYF
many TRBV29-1 CSAGLAGAFPTGELFF
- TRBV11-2 CASSLGPPLSREGLNEQFF
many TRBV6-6 CASSYGGTEQYF
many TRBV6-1 CASSSGRAAANTQYF
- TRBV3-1 CASSHLGGGRTGELFF